A selection of T cell receptor beta chains follows, all from one sample in a study of cytomegalovirus exposure and HLA in healthy donors. Sequencing used immunoSEQ multiplex PCR; TCRdb keeps in-frame clones, though not all of them. The repertoire holds roughly 99,000 clones, less than 85% seen once, with 2% to 3% in the top ten. The material sequenced was PBMCs. These receptor sequences come from a man younger than 30 in good health and CMV-seronegative. The CDR3 runs from the conserved cysteine through the conserved F or W. Fields, in order: V gene, clone size, J gene, D gene, CDR3 protein, CDR3 DNA. A D gene is named only where the DNA matches it firmly. The size entry is marked missing in some rows and otherwise reads once, few, many or a size class.

TRBV7-9	NA	TRBJ2-7	TRBD2	CASSPPGGSGGYEQYF	TGTGCCAGCAGCCCTCCTGGGGGTAGCGGGGGCTACGAGCAGTACTTC
TRBV20-1	NA	TRBJ2-3	NA	CSKQGGDTQYF	TGCAGTAAACAGGGGGGGGATACGCAGTATTTT
TRBV6-4	NA	TRBJ2-7	TRBD1	CASKGTGQSRVFHEQYF	TGTGCCAGCAAGGGGACAGGCCAGTCCCGAGTCTTCCACGAGCAGTACTTC
TRBV4-2	few	TRBJ1-5	NA	CASSPRSTLSNQPQHF	TGTGCCAGCAGTCCAAGATCAACTCTTAGCAATCAGCCCCAGCATTTT
TRBV12-5	once	TRBJ2-5	TRBD1	CASGPDRGETQYF	TGTGCTAGTGGGCCCGACAGGGGAGAGACCCAGTACTTC
TRBV29-1	NA	TRBJ1-2	NA	CSAGGGREANYGYTF	TGCAGCGCCGGGGGAGGGAGGGAAGCTAACTATGGCTACACCTTC
TRBV10-3	NA	TRBJ2-5	TRBD2	CATGLGKETQYF	TGTGCCACCGGACTAGGCAAAGAGACCCAGTACTTC
TRBV20-1	NA	TRBJ2-5	TRBD1	CSARGGSQYF	TGCAGTGCTCGAGGGGGCTCCCAGTACTTC
TRBV28	few	TRBJ1-4	NA	CASSFLGGDEKLFF	TGTGCCAGCAGTTTTCTAGGGGGTGACGAAAAACTGTTTTTT
TRBV6-5	NA	TRBJ1-1	NA	CASIRGLGMNTEAFF	TGTGCCAGCATACGAGGGTTGGGAATGAACACTGAAGCTTTCTTT
TRBV15	NA	TRBJ1-1	NA	CATTLRAGSEAFF	TGTGCCACCACACTCAGGGCCGGCTCTGAAGCTTTCTTT
TRBV7-9	NA	TRBJ1-1	TRBD1	CASSRIGGTVEAFF	TGTGCCAGCAGCCGAATAGGCGGGACAGTTGAAGCTTTCTTT
TRBV11-2	NA	TRBJ2-2	NA	CASSPRITGLWTGELFF	TGTGCCAGCAGCCCACGGATTACGGGGTTATGGACCGGGGAGCTGTTTTTT
TRBV14	NA	TRBJ2-1	TRBD1	CASSYYPRGSSYNEQFF	TGTGCCAGCAGCTACTACCCCAGGGGGAGCTCCTACAATGAGCAGTTCTTC
TRBV6-5	NA	TRBJ2-1	TRBD2	CASSYGTSAYNEQFF	TGTGCCAGCAGTTACGGGACTAGCGCCTACAATGAGCAGTTCTTC
TRBV5-1	NA	TRBJ1-6	TRBD1	CASSLTQGAGNSPLHF	TGCGCCAGCAGCCTAACACAGGGGGCGGGAAATTCACCCCTCCACTTT
TRBV9	NA	TRBJ2-7	NA	CASSVETGTEQYF	TGTGCCAGCAGCGTAGAAACAGGAACCGAGCAGTACTTC
TRBV19	NA	TRBJ2-3	TRBD1	CASATPPGRGRTDTQYF	TGTGCCAGTGCTACCCCCCCTGGCAGGGGGCGCACAGATACGCAGTATTTT
TRBV11-2	NA	TRBJ1-1	NA	CASSTRGSEAFF	TGTGCCAGCAGCACGCGGGGATCTGAAGCTTTCTTT
TRBV5-1	NA	TRBJ1-6	TRBD1	CASSRDRGDNSPLHF	TGCGCCAGCAGCCGCGACAGGGGGGATAATTCACCCCTCCACTTT
TRBV7-2	NA	TRBJ1-1	NA	CASSLGQTNTEAFF	TGTGCCAGCAGCTTAGGACAGACGAACACTGAAGCTTTCTTT
TRBV6-1	NA	TRBJ1-5	NA	CASITSGGVDQPQHF	TGTGCCAGCATCACCTCGGGGGGCGTGGACCAGCCCCAGCATTTT
TRBV18	NA	TRBJ2-5	TRBD1	CASSGTGHQETQYF	TGTGCCAGCTCCGGGACAGGGCACCAAGAGACCCAGTACTTC
TRBV10-3	NA	TRBJ2-3	NA	CAISESRAEWYF	TGTGCCATCAGTGAGTCGCGGGCGGAGTGGTATTTT
TRBV4-1	NA	TRBJ2-2	NA	CASSQVEGSETGELFF	TGCGCCAGCAGCCAAGTAGAGGGTAGCGAAACCGGGGAGCTGTTTTTT
TRBV2	NA	TRBJ1-1	NA	CASSEVNLRGEAFF	TGTGCCAGCAGTGAAGTTAATTTAAGGGGGGAAGCTTTCTTT
TRBV6-5	NA	TRBJ1-4	NA	CASSKGAYEKLFF	TGTGCCAGCAGTAAAGGAGCGTATGAAAAACTGTTTTTT
TRBV6-6	NA	TRBJ1-2	TRBD1	CASSQGAGRGGYTF	TGTGCCAGCAGCCAGGGGGCGGGTCGGGGTGGCTACACCTTC
TRBV29-1	NA	TRBJ2-1	TRBD2	CSARLAGGDEQFF	TGCAGCGCCAGACTAGCGGGGGGGGATGAGCAGTTCTTC
TRBV11-2	few	TRBJ1-1	NA	CASSLILGNLGDTEAFF	TGTGCCAGCAGCTTAATTTTAGGAAACCTAGGGGACACTGAAGCTTTCTTT
TRBV6-6	NA	TRBJ1-6	NA	CASRGDGTGLSPLHF	TGTGCCAGCAGGGGGGACGGCACAGGGCTCTCACCCCTCCACTTT
TRBV19	NA	TRBJ2-7	TRBD1	CASSSYYRQGTHEQYF	TGTGCCAGTAGTTCATACTACCGACAGGGGACCCACGAGCAGTACTTC
TRBV9	NA	TRBJ2-7	TRBD1	CASSPSGTGSHEQYF	TGTGCCAGCAGCCCCTCCGGGACAGGGTCCCACGAGCAGTACTTC
TRBV25-1	few	TRBJ1-3	TRBD1	CAPPTRQGSSGNTIYF	TGTGCCCCACCCACGAGACAGGGATCCTCTGGAAACACCATATATTTT
TRBV5-1	NA	TRBJ2-7	TRBD1	CASSLDPGQGVQYF	TGCGCCAGCAGCTTGGATCCGGGACAGGGCGTTCAGTACTTC
TRBV7-2	NA	TRBJ1-2	NA	CASSLTAGNNYGYTF	TGTGCCAGCAGCTTGACAGCAGGGAACAACTATGGCTACACCTTC
TRBV7-8	once	TRBJ1-1	TRBD1	CASSGTGMTTEAFF	TGTGCCAGCAGTGGGACAGGGATGACCACTGAAGCTTTCTTT
TRBV6-1	NA	TRBJ2-7	TRBD2	CASSEAGTSAEQYF	TGTGCCAGCAGTGAAGCCGGGACTAGCGCCGAGCAGTACTTC
TRBV7-3	NA	TRBJ2-2	TRBD2	CASSLFPRLAGAANTGELFF	TGTGCCAGCAGCTTATTCCCTCGACTAGCGGGGGCCGCGAACACCGGGGAGCTGTTTTTT
TRBV7-7	NA	TRBJ2-1	TRBD2	CASSAGASGGPGEQFF	TGTGCCAGCAGCGCGGGGGCGAGCGGGGGGCCCGGTGAGCAGTTCTTC
TRBV5-1	NA	TRBJ1-2	NA	CASSLRVFDSINYGYTF	TGCGCCAGCAGCTTGAGGGTCTTTGACAGTATTAACTATGGCTACACCTTC
TRBV5-6	NA	TRBJ1-2	NA	CASSLGVTGGYGYTF	TGTGCCAGCAGCTTGGGGGTTACCGGGGGCTATGGCTACACCTTC
TRBV5-6	NA	TRBJ2-5	NA	CASSRRVWETQYF	TGTGCCAGCAGCCGCAGGGTGTGGGAGACCCAGTACTTC
TRBV2	NA	TRBJ2-1	NA	CASSRGLHNEQFF	TGTGCCAGCAGCCGAGGACTCCACAATGAGCAGTTCTTC
TRBV19	NA	TRBJ1-2	TRBD1	CASSQGQGNGYTF	TGTGCCAGTAGCCAGGGACAGGGGAATGGCTACACCTTC
TRBV4-1	once	TRBJ1-2	NA	CASSQDRGAGGGYTF	TGCGCCAGCAGCCAAGATCGGGGGGCCGGGGGTGGCTACACCTTC
TRBV18	NA	TRBJ1-6	NA	CASSPLSSYNSPLHF	TGTGCCAGCTCACCACTCAGCTCCTATAATTCACCCCTCCACTTT
TRBV6-1	medium-sized	TRBJ2-7	NA	CASRAGTRSYEQYF	TGTGCCAGCAGAGCCGGGACACGGTCCTACGAGCAGTACTTC
TRBV6-5	NA	TRBJ1-6	TRBD1	CASSPTGVPNSPLHF	TGTGCCAGCAGTCCGACAGGGGTGCCCAATTCACCCCTCCACTTT
TRBV19	NA	TRBJ2-7	NA	CASSMWGGRHEQYF	TGTGCCAGTAGTATGTGGGGGGGCCGGCACGAGCAGTACTTC